What follows describes a single T cell receptor (beta chain). This table comes from immunoSEQ multiplex PCR, and its TCRdb copy is limited to in-frame clones, with some not included. The sample lists fewer than 700,000 clones; 85% to 90% were seen once. V was pared by 0 bases and J by 4 bases, with 8 bases of the junction left unmatched. The CDR3 spans 17 residues. CDR1 is SGHRS, CDR2 YFSETQ, per germline. This sample is part of a study of blood T cell repertoires in COVID-19. The Seattle patients, enrolled during active infection, were followed longitudinally. The sample consisted of peripheral blood. The source is a woman aged 50 to 65 with COVID-19, enrolled during active disease. The chain joins TRBV5-1 to TRBJ2-3; 10 nucleotides match TRBD1. CDR3 DNA: TGCGCCAGCAGCTTGGCTCCCGGGACAGGGGTGGCAGATACGCAGTATTTT. This translates into CASSLAPGTGVADTQYF.